A single sample is the source of the 9 T cell receptor beta chains below, sequenced in a study of cytomegalovirus exposure and HLA in healthy donors. PCR was performed using 60 Vbeta and 13 Jbeta primers. Libraries were prepared by immunoSEQ multiplex PCR; TCRdb keeps only in-frame clonotypes and omits some of them. Here the sample spans some 120,000 clones, more than 75% being singletons. The sample consisted of PBMCs. These receptors came from a young man in good health and CMV-seronegative.

The table lists this clone with a few counts. The chain employs TRBV7-8 and TRBJ1-4; TRBD1 matches at 9 bases. The CDR3 extends over 13 amino acids. Per germline, CDR1 SGHVS and CDR2 FQNEAQ. V lost 5 bases and J lost 10; bases outside the gene matches: 5. CDR3 sequence: CASSQDRGRKLFF. The CDR3 coding sequence is TGTGCCAGCAGCCAGGACAGGGGACGAAAACTGTTTTTT.

There are a few counts of this clone. J is TRBJ1-2 and V is TRBV6-5; D remains ambiguous. The ends were cut back, 3 bases at V and 10 bases at J, with 18 bases in the middle. CDR1 and CDR2 (germline): MNHEY, SVGAGI. The length of the CDR3 is 14 residues. The CDR3 loop is CASSYVGNRDDYTF. CDR3 coding DNA: TGTGCCAGCAGTTATGTTGGGAATCGGGATGACTACACCTTC.

This chain connects TRBV4-1 to TRBJ2-3; D is undetermined. CDR3 length equals 13 residues. The ends were cut back, 3 bases at V and 8 bases at J, with 12 bases in the middle. The germline CDR1 and CDR2 sequences are MGHRA and YSYEKL. CDR3 DNA sequence: TGCGCCAGCAGCCAGCAGGTTCCTGGTACGCAGTATTTT. Translated: CASSQQVPGTQYF.

This chain joins TRBV7-2 and TRBJ2-7, with 14 nucleotides matching TRBD2. The V gene's germline CDR1 is SGHTA and CDR2 FQGNSA. V gave up 5 bases and J gave up 1 base; unmatched junction bases: 10. This CDR3 spans 18 amino acids. CDR3 sequence reads: CASSPRTSGGRVSYEQYF. CDR3 nucleotides: TGTGCCAGCAGCCCGCGGACTAGCGGGGGGCGAGTTTCCTACGAGCAGTACTTC.

The V and J genes are TRBV7-2 and TRBJ2-3; D is possibly TRBD2 (7 bases). Germline CDR1 and CDR2: SGHTA and FQGNSA. V lost 6 bases, J lost 0 bases, and 13 bases lay in between. The CDR3 has 15 amino acids. In DNA, the CDR3 is TGTGCCAGCAGTTTCGGGGGGCCCAGCACAGATACGCAGTATTTT. Protein product: CASSFGGPSTDTQYF.

This chain links TRBV9 with TRBJ2-5; 14 positions match TRBD2. Judging by the DNA end, TRBJ2-7 fits better; the J call may be wrong. This CDR3 comprises 15 residues. CDR1 and CDR2 (germline): SGDLS, YYNGEE. The CDR3 loop is CASSAGTSGSYEQYF. In DNA, the CDR3 is TGTGCCAGCAGCGCTGGGACTAGCGGGAGCTACGAGCAGTACTTC.

This chain joins TRBV6-6 and TRBJ2-5; D unclear. CDR1 is MNHNY, CDR2 SVGAGI, per germline (reference sequence). The length of the CDR3 is 12 residues. V was clipped by 2 bases and J by 4 bases, with 5 bases between them. The CDR3: CASSYSTETQYF. The CDR3 region has the DNA TGTGCCAGCAGTTACAGCACAGAGACCCAGTACTTC.

The chain couples TRBV5-6 to TRBJ2-3; D is possibly TRBD2 (6 bases). There are 15 residues in the CDR3. CDR1 is SGHDT, CDR2 YYEEEE, per germline. The germline V and J ends were trimmed by 4 bases and 6 bases, with 18 bases remaining between them. This CDR3 is CASSRPGTGGDTQYF. The CDR3 coding sequence is TGTGCCAGCAGCCGCCCCGGGACTGGGGGGGATACGCAGTATTTT.

The chain combines TRBV7-9 with TRBJ1-3, with no clear D. The germline V and J ends were trimmed by 3 bases and 6 bases, with 9 bases remaining between them. There are 13 residues in the CDR3. Germline V gene lookup returns CDR1 SEHNR and CDR2 FQNEAQ (reference sequence). CDR3 bases: TGTGCCAGCAGCTTCCGGGAGACAAACACCATATATTTT. This codes for CASSFRETNTIYF.